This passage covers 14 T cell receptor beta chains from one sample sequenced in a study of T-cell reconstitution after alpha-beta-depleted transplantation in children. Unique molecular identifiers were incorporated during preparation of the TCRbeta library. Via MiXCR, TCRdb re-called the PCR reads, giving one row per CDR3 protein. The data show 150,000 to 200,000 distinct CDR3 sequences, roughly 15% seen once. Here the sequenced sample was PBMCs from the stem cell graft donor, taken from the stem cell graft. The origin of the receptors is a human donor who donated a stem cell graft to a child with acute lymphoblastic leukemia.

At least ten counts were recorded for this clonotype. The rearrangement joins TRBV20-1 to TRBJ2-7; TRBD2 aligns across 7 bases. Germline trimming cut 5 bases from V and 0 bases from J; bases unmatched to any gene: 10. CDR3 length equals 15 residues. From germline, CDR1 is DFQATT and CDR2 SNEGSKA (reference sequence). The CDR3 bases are TGCAGTGCTCGGGCTCGGGGCGGGGGCTCCTACGAGCAGTACTTC. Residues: CSARARGGGSYEQYF.

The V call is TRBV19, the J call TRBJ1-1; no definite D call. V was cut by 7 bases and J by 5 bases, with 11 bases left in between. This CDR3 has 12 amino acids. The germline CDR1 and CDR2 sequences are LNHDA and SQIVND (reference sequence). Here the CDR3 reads CASKKGGTEAFF. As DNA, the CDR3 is TGTGCCAGTAAAAAGGGCGGGACTGAAGCTTTCTTT.

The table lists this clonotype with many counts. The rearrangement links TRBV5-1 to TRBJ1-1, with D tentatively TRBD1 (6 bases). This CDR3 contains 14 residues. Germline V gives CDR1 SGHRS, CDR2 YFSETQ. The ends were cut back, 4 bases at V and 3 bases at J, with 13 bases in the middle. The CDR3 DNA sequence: TGCGCCAGCAGCCCGGGACATATGGACACTGAAGCTTTCTTT. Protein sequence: CASSPGHMDTEAFF.

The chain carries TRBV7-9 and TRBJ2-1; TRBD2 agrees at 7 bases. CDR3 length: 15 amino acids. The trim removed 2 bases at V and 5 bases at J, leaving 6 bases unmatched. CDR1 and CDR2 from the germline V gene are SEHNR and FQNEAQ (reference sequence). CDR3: CASSLIASGDNEQFF. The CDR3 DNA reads TGTGCCAGCAGCTTAATCGCTAGCGGAGACAATGAGCAGTTCTTC.

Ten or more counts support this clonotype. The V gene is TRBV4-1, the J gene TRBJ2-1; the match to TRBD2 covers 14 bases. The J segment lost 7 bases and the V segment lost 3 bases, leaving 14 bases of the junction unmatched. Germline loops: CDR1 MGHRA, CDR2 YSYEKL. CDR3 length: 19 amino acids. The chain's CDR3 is CASSHRLAGGPGGKNEQFF. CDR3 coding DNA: TGCGCCAGCAGCCACAGACTAGCGGGAGGGCCTGGGGGTAAAAATGAGCAGTTCTTC.

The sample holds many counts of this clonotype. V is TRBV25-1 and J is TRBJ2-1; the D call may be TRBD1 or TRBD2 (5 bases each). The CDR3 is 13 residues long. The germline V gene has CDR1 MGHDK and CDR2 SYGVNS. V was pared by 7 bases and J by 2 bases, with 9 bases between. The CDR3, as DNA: TGTGCCAGCACCGGGGCTGCCTACAATGAGCAGTTCTTC. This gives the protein CASTGAAYNEQFF.

The CDR3 DNA reads TGTGCCAGCAGCCAAGAAAGTAGTGGCGGGACCCAGTACTTC. Protein: CASSQESSGGTQYF. The rearrangement uses TRBV3-1 and TRBJ2-5; D not resolved. The V end was cut by 0 bases, the J end by 7 bases, with 12 bases between. Looked up from germline, CDR1 is LGHDT and CDR2 is YNNKEL (reference sequence). CDR3 size: 14 residues.

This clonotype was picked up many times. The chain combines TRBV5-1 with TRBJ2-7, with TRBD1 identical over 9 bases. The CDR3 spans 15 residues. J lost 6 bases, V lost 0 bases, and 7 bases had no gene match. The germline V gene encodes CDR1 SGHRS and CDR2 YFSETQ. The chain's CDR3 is CASSLAGTGLSEQYF. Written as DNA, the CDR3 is TGCGCCAGCAGCTTGGCCGGGACAGGGCTAAGCGAGCAGTACTTC.

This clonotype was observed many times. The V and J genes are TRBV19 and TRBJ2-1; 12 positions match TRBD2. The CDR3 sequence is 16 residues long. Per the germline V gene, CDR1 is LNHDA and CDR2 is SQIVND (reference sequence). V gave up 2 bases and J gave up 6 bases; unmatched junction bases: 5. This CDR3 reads CASSIYELAGGNEQFF. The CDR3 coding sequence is TGTGCCAGTAGTATATACGAACTAGCGGGAGGCAATGAGCAGTTCTTC. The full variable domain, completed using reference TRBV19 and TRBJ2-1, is DGGITQSPKYLFRKEGQNVTLSCEQNLNHDAMYWYRQDPGQGLRLIYYSQIVNDFQKGDIAEGYSVSREKKESFPLTVTSAQKNPTAFYLCASSIYELAGGNEQFFGPGTRLTVL.

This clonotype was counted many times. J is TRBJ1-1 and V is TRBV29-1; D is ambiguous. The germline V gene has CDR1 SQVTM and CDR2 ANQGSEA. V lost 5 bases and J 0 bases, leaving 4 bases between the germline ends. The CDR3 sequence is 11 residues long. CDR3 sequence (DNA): TGCAGCGTTCTGTTGAACACTGAAGCTTTCTTT. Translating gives CSVLLNTEAFF.

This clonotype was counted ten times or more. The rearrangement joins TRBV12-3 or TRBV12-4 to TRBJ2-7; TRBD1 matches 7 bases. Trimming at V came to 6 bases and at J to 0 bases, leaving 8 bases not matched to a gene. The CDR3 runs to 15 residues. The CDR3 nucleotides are TGTGCCAGCAGACTTGGTAGGGACAGCTCCTACGAGCAGTACTTC. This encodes CASRLGRDSSYEQYF.

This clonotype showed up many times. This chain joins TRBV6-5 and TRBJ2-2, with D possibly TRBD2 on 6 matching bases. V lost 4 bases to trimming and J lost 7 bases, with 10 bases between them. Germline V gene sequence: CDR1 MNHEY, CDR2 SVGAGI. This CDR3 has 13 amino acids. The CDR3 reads CASSLTSIGELFF. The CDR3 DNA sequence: TGTGCCAGCAGTTTGACTAGTATCGGGGAGCTGTTTTTT.

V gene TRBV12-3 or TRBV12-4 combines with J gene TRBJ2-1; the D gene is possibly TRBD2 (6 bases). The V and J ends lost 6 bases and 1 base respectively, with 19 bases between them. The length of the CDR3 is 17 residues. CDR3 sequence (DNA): TGTGCCAGCAGCTCCGGCGGGGCGGGAAGGTCCTACAATGAGCAGTTCTTC. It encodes CASSSGGAGRSYNEQFF.

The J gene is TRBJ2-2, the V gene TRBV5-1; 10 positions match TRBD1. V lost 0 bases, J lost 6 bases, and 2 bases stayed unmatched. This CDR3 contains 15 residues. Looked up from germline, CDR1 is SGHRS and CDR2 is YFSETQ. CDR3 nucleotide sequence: TGCGCCAGCAGCTTGGGACAGGGGGCCCCCGGGGAGCTGTTTTTT. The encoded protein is CASSLGQGAPGELFF.